The present T cell receptor (beta chain) was sequenced within a study of OX40 agonist ivuxolimab in advanced cancers. Deletions cut 2 bases from V and 0 bases from J, with 7 bases between. There are 14 residues in the CDR3. Germline assignment: CDR1 MNHEY and CDR2 SVGAGI. TCRdb's copy holds only in-frame clones and misses some; the assay was immunoSEQ multiplex PCR. The table lists 110,000 or so clones, approximately 90% of them singletons. Sequenced here: CD4+ or CD8+ T cells sorted from blood, sampled in a trial of the OX40 agonist ivuxolimab. The sequence was collected from an adult with an advanced solid tumor such as melanoma, head and neck, liver or kidney cancer. The chain joins TRBV6-5 to TRBJ1-1, with D unresolved. The chain's CDR3 is CASSYTTVNTEAFF. The CDR3 DNA follows: TGTGCCAGCAGTTACACCACGGTGAACACTGAAGCTTTCTTT.